This T cell receptor (beta chain) emerged from a study of blood T cell repertoires in COVID-19. Looking at the study overall: Both acute and convalescent COVID-19 samples were obtained from the United States, Italy and Spain. Nucleic acid was either cDNA or gDNA, and it came from T cells, B-cell-depleted T cells, or PBMCs.

This clone was seen a few times. The CDR3 runs 13 residues. V was clipped by 6 bases and J by 1 base, with 7 bases between them. How the authors handled the data: Reference gene primer amplification yielded estimated nucleated cell counts. Only in-frame clones appear in the TCRdb table, and some are missing; sequencing was by immunoSEQ multiplex PCR. V and J calls and clone size come straight from that table; D and trimming were deduced from the DNA. The top ten hold approximately 10% of the sample, which has about 210,000 clones, more than 65% seen once. The TCR sequence derives from a man aged 50 or older with active or convalescent COVID-19. The chain carries TRBV12-3 or TRBV12-4 and TRBJ2-4; D uncertain. Input material: peripheral blood. CDR3 protein: CASRIGAKNIQYF. DNA of the CDR3: TGTGCCAGCAGGATCGGGGCCAAAAACATTCAGTACTTC.